This entry lists 9 T cell receptor beta chains sequenced from one sample in a study of spatial heterogeneity in lung cancer. Study-wide findings and caveats: For expanded intratumoral alpha and beta TCRs, counts tracked tumor mutation counts.

One entry per CDR3 protein results from TCRdb running MiXCR on the 5' RACE reads. The sample shows fewer than 15,000 distinct CDR3 sequences, roughly 2.9% of them seen only once. No antigens are known for them. Time point specified: sample taken at primary tumor resection. Source: lung tumor tissue, taken at surgery. These receptors all come from a male donor with early-stage non-small cell lung cancer.

This clonotype showed up many times. The chain combines TRBV10-2 with TRBJ2-3; TRBD2 matches 9 bases. The J segment lost 2 bases and the V segment lost 7 bases, leaving 4 bases of the junction unmatched. From germline, CDR1 is WSHSY and CDR2 SAAADI. CDR3 length: 14 amino acids. The CDR3 sequence: CASKERGATDTQYF. In DNA form, the CDR3 reads TGCGCCAGCAAGGAGCGGGGGGCCACAGATACGCAGTATTTT.

Sample share makes this clonotype medium-sized. The rearrangement uses TRBV28 and TRBJ1-2; D might be TRBD1 (5 bases). Germline V gene lookup returns CDR1 MDHEN and CDR2 SYDVKM. V gave up 5 bases and J gave up 3 bases, with 13 bases separating them. This CDR3 spans 14 amino acids. The CDR3 sequence is CASSPSVGDYGYTF. CDR3 sequence (DNA): TGTGCCAGCAGTCCCTCGGTGGGGGACTATGGCTACACCTTC.

This clonotype was observed at least ten times. The rearrangement links TRBV28 to TRBJ1-2, with D tentatively TRBD1 (6 bases). This CDR3 contains 14 residues. Trimming shortened V by 7 bases and J by 4 bases, and 16 bases separated the two germline ends. Germline-derived CDR1 and CDR2 are MDHEN and SYDVKM. The CDR3 is CASTQQGLFYGYTF. The DNA for the CDR3 is TGTGCCAGCACCCAACAGGGCCTCTTCTATGGCTACACCTTC.

Points on this clonotype: One junction end disagrees with the germline gene, perhaps due to a read error. This chain uses TRBV6-2 or TRBV6-3 with TRBJ2-3, with TRBD2 identical over 8 bases. Germline CDR1 is MNHEY and CDR2 is SVGEGT. This CDR3 region has 14 residues. The CDR3 is CASRTSGSTDMQYF. DNA for the CDR3: TGTGCCAGCAGAACTAGCGGTAGCACAGATATGCAGTATTTT.

At least ten counts were recorded for this clonotype. The V call is TRBV6-2 or TRBV6-3, the J call TRBJ1-1, with TRBD1 matching 8 bases. Germline V gene data show CDR1 as MNHEY and CDR2 as SVGEGT. This CDR3 region has 12 residues. V shed 4 bases, J shed 8 bases, and the junction held 3 bases outside the gene matches. The CDR3 DNA reads TGTGCCAGCAGTTCCCGGGACAGGGAAGCTTTCTTT. Translation: CASSSRDREAFF.

This clonotype was recorded many times. This chain links TRBV14 with TRBJ2-5; 12 bases are a match to TRBD2. V trimming: 2 bases; J trimming: 5 bases; junction bases outside the gene matches: 9. The germline gives CDR1 SGHDN, CDR2 FVKESK. The CDR3 has 17 amino acids. In nucleotides, the CDR3 is TGTGCCAGCAGCCAATGGAGCCTAGCGGGGGGGCCGGAGACCCAGTACTTC. Residues: CASSQWSLAGGPETQYF.

This clonotype has more than one count but fewer than ten. The gene calls are TRBV15 and TRBJ2-1, with D perhaps TRBD1 or TRBD2 (6 bases each). CDR1 is LNHNV, CDR2 YYDKDF, per germline (reference sequence). This CDR3 comprises 15 residues. V lost 1 base to trimming and J lost 8 bases, with 15 bases between them. CDR3 loop: CATSRVMGGIDEQFF. The CDR3 DNA sequence: TGTGCCACCAGCAGAGTGATGGGGGGCATCGATGAGCAGTTCTTC.

This clonotype was recorded at least ten times. The chain uses TRBV5-6 and TRBJ2-7; D unresolved. The CDR3 covers 11 residues. Deletions cut 4 bases from V and 4 bases from J, with 6 bases between. Germline loops: CDR1 SGHDT, CDR2 YYEEEE. In DNA, the CDR3 is TGTGCCAGCAGCGTATCTTACGAGCAGTACTTC. The encoded protein is CASSVSYEQYF.

J is TRBJ1-5 and V is TRBV18, with a weak D call TRBD1 (6 bases). Germline CDR1 KGHSH, CDR2 LQKENI. The V end lost 2 bases, the J end lost 1 base, and 12 bases lay between the germline ends. The length of the CDR3 is 16 residues. CDR3 amino acids: CASSPMGAGSNQPQHF. Written as DNA, the CDR3 is TGTGCCAGCTCACCAATGGGGGCGGGGAGCAATCAGCCCCAGCATTTT.